This T cell receptor beta chain was documented in a study of shared clonotypes between healthy human individuals. Study context: Donors, aged 18 to 49, were a couple of women and a few men. Points from the study as a whole: Generally, naive subsets (rather than memory subsets) showed larger estimated richness.

In regard to this clone: No antigen is known for it.

Germline V gives CDR1 MNHNS, CDR2 SASEGT. This CDR3 spans 13 amino acids. V was clipped by 7 bases and J by 4 bases, with 14 bases between them. The protocol was immunoSEQ multiplex PCR, while the TCRdb copy is restricted to in-frame clones and leaves out a portion. The data hold approximately 400,000 clones, with approximately 96% observed a single time. This chain uses TRBV6-1 with TRBJ2-7; no firm D call. This sequence was found in a man younger than 45 in good health. Sequenced: memory CD8+ T cells sorted from blood. Subset denoted: CD45RO+ cells pooled with CCR7-negative TemRA cells. For the CDR3, the DNA is TGTGCCAGCACCCTCTCGAAAGGTTACGAGCAGTACTTC. Protein product: CASTLSKGYEQYF.